Sequencing of this T cell receptor (beta chain) was carried out in a study of Graves' ophthalmopathy and Graves' hyperthyroidism (dated by TCRdb to the late 2010s). For the wider study: A patient counted as having stable hyperthyroidism if there was no progression to ophthalmopathy within 18 months of follow-up. T-cell repertoires of thyroid tissue and blood were compared in about 6 hyperthyroidism patients. In total, 120 to 150 blood samples were TCR-sequenced: around 42 ophthalmopathy, 80 or so hyperthyroidism and approximately 17 hyperthyroidism-to-ophthalmopathy patients. To explore V-J signatures distinguishing ophthalmopathy from hyperthyroidism, a discovery set of about a hundred patients (about 41 ophthalmopathy, roughly 55 stable hyperthyroidism) was enrolled. The study used signatures of the TCR beta repertoire to tell Graves' ophthalmopathy apart from Graves' hyperthyroidism and to predict which patients would progress to ophthalmopathy. After sampling, hyperthyroidism patients received methimazole starting at 30 mg daily, and ophthalmopathy patients received high-dose intravenous methylprednisolone. For independent validation, a separate cohort was made up of around 19 hyperthyroidism patients plus 17 patients who later progressed from hyperthyroidism to ophthalmopathy.

TCR beta CDR3 regions were amplified from RNA transcripts for repertoire sequencing. HTBI primers and the Qiagen OneStep RT-PCR kit were used in a first-round RT-PCR, which was followed by a second-round multiplex PCR, size selection and purification. Libraries were sequenced paired-end with 100 bp reads on an Illumina HiSeq2000. In the paper's pipeline: SOAPnuke was used for read processing, and reads with adapters, uncalled bases, a mean Phred below 15, or no exact constant-primer or identifier match were discarded. COPE v1.2.5 was used to merge high-quality paired reads. Unique nucleotide sequences were defined as clonotypes and aligned to IMGT TRB V, D and J references using MiTCR v1.1. The analysis was limited to V-J combinations with a frequency above 0.0001, which together covered 99.2% of repertoires. For each V-J combination, a TCR clonal expansion and chaos score was defined as F50 clonal expansion divided by the chaos observed in the TCRdist matrix. Welch's t-statistics and random forest were used to narrow the features down to 13 V-J combinations, which were then fed into a naive Bayes classifier. Thyroid-blood repertoire similarity was quantified with the Morisita-Horn index. TCRdb handled the public reads itself, with Q25 trimming in fastp and clone calling in MiXCR, and kept productive beta chains. Rows matching on CDR3 protein sequence are summarized as one entry with the most common DNA and genes. Clone size and V and J calls follow TCRdb, not the original study. The sample profile shows 500,000 to 700,000 distinct CDR3 sequences; 35% to 45% of them were found once. Of the sample, 3.5% to 5% is held by the ten largest clones.

The CDR3, cysteine through phenylalanine, is 15 amino acids long. The CDR3 DNA has 45 bases and is translated from base 1. Clipping removes 3 bases from V and 7 bases from J, with 9 as the unmatched junction base count. CDR1 and CDR2 are drawn from the germline V gene (reference sequence): WNHNN, SYGVQD. The hyperthyroidism patients were 18 to 65 years old and newly diagnosed, with a disease duration of less than 2 months. Patients with other autoimmune diseases, uncontrolled infections, pregnancy or lactation were excluded. Clinical symptoms, serum thyroxine, TRAb, thyroid ultrasound and orbital computed tomography formed the basis of the diagnosis. Total RNA was extracted with Trizol reagent and quality-checked on an Agilent 2100 Bioanalyzer. Paper-wide results and their limitations: Among expanded thyroid clonotypes with frequency above 0.001, most also showed up in blood, which suggests that blood repertoires may reflect the thyroid immune response. In cross-validation, the 13-signature model distinguished ophthalmopathy from stable hyperthyroidism with about 90% sensitivity and 81.08% specificity, while in the test set the corresponding values were 80% and 75%. Sample size was not statistically predetermined, and group allocation was not concealed from the investigators. In validation, the model predicted ophthalmopathy progression with 55% to 71% sensitivity and roughly 78% specificity; roughly 11 predicted patients were CT-confirmed with GO in a median of approximately six months.

About this clonotype itself: Its antigen has not been determined. Nothing much larger sits one base from this clone, and base qualities are not available.

Sequenced sample: peripheral blood or thyroid tissue (not recorded which). The receptor was derived from an adult man with Graves' hyperthyroidism. The chain uses TRBV10-1 and TRBJ2-7; 10 bases in between match TRBD2. Here the CDR3 is given as CASSEGLAAYNEQYF. At the DNA level, the sequence is TGCGCCAGCAGTGAAGGACTAGCGGCCTACAATGAGCAGTACTTC.